The TCR beta chain described here comes from a study of CD8 T cells in ankylosing spondylitis. The germline V gene encodes CDR1 MDHEN and CDR2 SYDVKM. Trimming stripped 7 bases from V and 6 bases from J, with 12 bases between. CDR3 size: 12 residues. TCRdb re-derived calls from the 5' RACE reads in MiXCR, one entry per CDR3 protein. The data hold over 700,000 distinct CDR3 sequences, with 19% observed a single time. Study results and caveats: The study identified a TCR beta motif of several highly homologous variants that appeared characteristic of ankylosing spondylitis blood.

Only one count was recorded for this clonotype. As yet, its antigen is unknown. The sequenced sample consisted of blood, either unsorted or a sorted T cell fraction (not recorded which). The V call is TRBV28, the J call TRBJ1-2, with D perhaps TRBD1 (5 bases). The clonotype comes from a male donor with ankylosing spondylitis. CDR3: CASTSGLHGYTF. The CDR3 DNA is TGTGCCAGCACCTCAGGGTTACATGGCTACACCTTC.